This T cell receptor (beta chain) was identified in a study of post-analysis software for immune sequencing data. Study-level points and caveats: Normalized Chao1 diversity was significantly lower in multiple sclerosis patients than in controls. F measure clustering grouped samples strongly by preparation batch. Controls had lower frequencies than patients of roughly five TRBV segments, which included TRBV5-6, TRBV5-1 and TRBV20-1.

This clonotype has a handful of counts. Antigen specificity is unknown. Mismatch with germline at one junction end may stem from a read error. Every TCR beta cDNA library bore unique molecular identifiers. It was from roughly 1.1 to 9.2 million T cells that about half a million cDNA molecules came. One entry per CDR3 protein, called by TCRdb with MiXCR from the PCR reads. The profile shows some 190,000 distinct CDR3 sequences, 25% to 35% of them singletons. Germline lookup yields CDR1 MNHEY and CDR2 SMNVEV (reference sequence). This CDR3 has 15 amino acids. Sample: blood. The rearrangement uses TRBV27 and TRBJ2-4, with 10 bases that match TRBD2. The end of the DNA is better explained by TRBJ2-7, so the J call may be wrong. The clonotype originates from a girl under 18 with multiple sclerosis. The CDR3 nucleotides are TGTACCAGCTGGACCAGCGGGAGGGCCAGGTACGAGCAGTACTTC. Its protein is CTSWTSGRARYEQYF.